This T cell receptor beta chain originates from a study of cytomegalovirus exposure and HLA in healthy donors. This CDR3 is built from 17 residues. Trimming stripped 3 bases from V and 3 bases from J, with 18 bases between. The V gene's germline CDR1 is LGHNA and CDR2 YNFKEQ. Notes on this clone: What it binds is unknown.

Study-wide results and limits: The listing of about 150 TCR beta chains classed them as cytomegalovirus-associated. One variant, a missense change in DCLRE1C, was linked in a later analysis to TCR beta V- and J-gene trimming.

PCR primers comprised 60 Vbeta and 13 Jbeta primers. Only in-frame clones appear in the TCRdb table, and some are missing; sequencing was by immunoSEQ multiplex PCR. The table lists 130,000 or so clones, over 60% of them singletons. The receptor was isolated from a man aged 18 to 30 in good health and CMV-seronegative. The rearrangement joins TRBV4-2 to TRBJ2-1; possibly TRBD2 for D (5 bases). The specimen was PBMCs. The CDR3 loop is CASSHSGGQAGYNEQFF. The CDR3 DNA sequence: TGTGCCAGCAGCCATAGTGGCGGCCAGGCGGGCTACAATGAGCAGTTCTTC.